The entry below describes one T cell receptor beta chain. As originally analysed: The authors estimated nucleated cell counts from reference gene primer amplification. Data came from immunoSEQ multiplex PCR; TCRdb stores just in-frame clones and leaves some out. V and J calls and clone size are those listed in that table; D and trimming were worked out from the DNA. Of 350,000 to 450,000 clones in the sample, roughly 85% are singletons; the top ten hold approximately 3.7%. V dropped 2 bases and J dropped 4; count of bases not matched to a gene: 13. This CDR3 contains 18 residues. In germline, CDR1 is SGHNT, CDR2 YENEEA. This sample was taken from a study of blood T cell repertoires in COVID-19. Study in general: T cells, B-cell-depleted T cells, or PBMCs provided the cDNA or gDNA that served as material.

This clonotype was obtained from a woman aged 18-30 years with acute or convalescent COVID-19. The source material was peripheral blood. This rearrangement joins TRBV11-3 to TRBJ2-5; 10 positions agree with TRBD2. CDR3 in amino acids: CASSLSNGASGRGETQYF. The CDR3 DNA reads TGTGCCAGCAGCTTAAGCAACGGGGCTAGCGGGAGAGGAGAGACCCAGTACTTC.